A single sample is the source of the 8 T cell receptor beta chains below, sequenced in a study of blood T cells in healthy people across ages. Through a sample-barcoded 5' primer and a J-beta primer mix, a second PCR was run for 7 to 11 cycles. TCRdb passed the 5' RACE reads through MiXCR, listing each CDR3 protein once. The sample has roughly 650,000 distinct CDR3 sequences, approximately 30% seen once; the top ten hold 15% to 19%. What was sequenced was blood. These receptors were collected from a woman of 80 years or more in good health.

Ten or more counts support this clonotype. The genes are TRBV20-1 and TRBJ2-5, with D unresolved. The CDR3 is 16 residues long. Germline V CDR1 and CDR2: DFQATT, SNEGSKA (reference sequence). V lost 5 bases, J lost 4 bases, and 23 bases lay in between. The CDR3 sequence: CSALNFRQFPRETQYF. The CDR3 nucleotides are TGCAGTGCTCTGAATTTCCGGCAGTTCCCCAGAGAGACCCAGTACTTC.

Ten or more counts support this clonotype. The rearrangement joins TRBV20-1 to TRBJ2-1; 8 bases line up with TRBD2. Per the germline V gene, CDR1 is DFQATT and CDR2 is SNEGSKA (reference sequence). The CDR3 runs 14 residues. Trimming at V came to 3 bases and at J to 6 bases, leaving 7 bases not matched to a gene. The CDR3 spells CSARPSGGSNEQFF. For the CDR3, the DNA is TGCAGTGCTAGGCCAAGCGGGGGATCCAATGAGCAGTTCTTC.

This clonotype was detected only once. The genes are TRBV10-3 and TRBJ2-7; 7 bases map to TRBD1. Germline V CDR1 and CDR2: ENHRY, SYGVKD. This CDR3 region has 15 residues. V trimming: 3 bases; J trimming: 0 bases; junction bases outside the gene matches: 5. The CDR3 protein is CAISEGDRVSYEQYF. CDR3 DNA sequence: TGTGCCATCAGTGAAGGCGACAGGGTCTCCTACGAGCAGTACTTC.

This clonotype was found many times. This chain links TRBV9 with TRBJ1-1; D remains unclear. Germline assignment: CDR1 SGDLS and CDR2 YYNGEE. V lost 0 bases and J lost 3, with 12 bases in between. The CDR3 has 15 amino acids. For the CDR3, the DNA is TGTGCCAGCAGCGTAGGACGGGGATCGGACACTGAAGCTTTCTTT. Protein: CASSVGRGSDTEAFF. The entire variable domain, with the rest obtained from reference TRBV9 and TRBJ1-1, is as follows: DSGVTQTPKHLITATGQRVTLRCSPRSGDLSVYWYQQSLDQGLQFLIQYYNGEERAKGNILERFSAQQFPDLHSELNLSSLELGDSALYFCASSVGRGSDTEAFFGQGTRLTVV.

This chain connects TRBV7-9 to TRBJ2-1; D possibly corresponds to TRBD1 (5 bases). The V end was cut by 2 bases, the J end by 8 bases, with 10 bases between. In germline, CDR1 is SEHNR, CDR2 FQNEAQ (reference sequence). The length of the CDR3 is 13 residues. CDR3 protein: CASSLSGSHEQFF. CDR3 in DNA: TGTGCCAGCAGCTTATCAGGGTCCCATGAGCAGTTCTTC.

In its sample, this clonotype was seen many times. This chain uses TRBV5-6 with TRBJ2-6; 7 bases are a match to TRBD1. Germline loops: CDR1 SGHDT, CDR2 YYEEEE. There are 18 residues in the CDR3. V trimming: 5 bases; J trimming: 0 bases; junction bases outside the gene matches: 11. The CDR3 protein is CASSWFGTGVSGANVLTF. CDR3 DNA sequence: TGTGCCAGCAGTTGGTTCGGAACAGGGGTCTCTGGGGCCAACGTCCTGACTTTC.

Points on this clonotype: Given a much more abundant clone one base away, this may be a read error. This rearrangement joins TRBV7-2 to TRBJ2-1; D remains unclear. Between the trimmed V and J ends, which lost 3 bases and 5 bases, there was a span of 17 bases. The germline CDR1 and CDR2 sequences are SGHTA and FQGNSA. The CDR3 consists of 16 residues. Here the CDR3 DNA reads TGTGCCAGCAGCTTCTTCCGCCTCTTAGGGCACAATGAGCAGTTCTTC. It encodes CASSFFRLLGHNEQFF.

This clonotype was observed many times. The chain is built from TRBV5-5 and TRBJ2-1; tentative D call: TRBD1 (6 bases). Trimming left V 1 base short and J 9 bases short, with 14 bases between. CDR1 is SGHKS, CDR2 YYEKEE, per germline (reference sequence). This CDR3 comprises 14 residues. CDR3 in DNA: TGTGCCAGCAGCTTGAATGGGGGCCAGGGTGAGCAGTTCTTC. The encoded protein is CASSLNGGQGEQFF.